What follows is one TCR beta chain and its context. As yet, its antigen is unknown. For TCRbeta, the library was prepared with unique molecular identifiers. TCRdb itself ran the PCR reads through MiXCR, one entry per CDR3 protein. The sample records hundreds of thousands of distinct CDR3 sequences, just over 7.5% being singletons. The V end was cut by 5 bases, the J end by 8 bases, with 18 bases between. The CDR3 is 13 amino acids. Germline V gene sequence: CDR1 DFQATT, CDR2 SNEGSKA (reference sequence). The data originate from a study of T-cell reconstitution after alpha-beta-depleted transplantation in children. Study-level results: T-cell numbers and diversity one year post-transplant derived largely from freshly generated T cells. Alpha-beta T cells present about two months after transplant were reported to originate from several hundred expanded graft clones. High day-60 TCRbeta diversity in some patients came from surviving recipient T cells and thymic progenitors.

The rearrangement joins TRBV20-1 to TRBJ1-2; possible D gene TRBD1, 5 bases. This clonotype originated in a female patient aged 2-10 years who had a stem cell transplant for Fanconi anemia, so the T cells may come from the graft donor. Material: peripheral blood, obtained 360 days after TCRalphabeta/CD19-depleted stem cell transplant. CDR3 in DNA: TGCAGTGCTTCCCGGGACGCGGAGGACGGCTACACCTTC. Translating gives CSASRDAEDGYTF.